These T cell receptor beta chains were read from a single sample in a study of cytomegalovirus exposure and HLA in healthy donors. Generated by immunoSEQ multiplex PCR, the TCRdb table keeps only in-frame clones and is missing some. The sample lists approximately 240,000 clones; 70% to 85% were seen once. Sequenced input: PBMCs. All receptors derive from an older woman in good health and CMV-seropositive. The CDR3 runs from the conserved cysteine through the conserved F or W. Fields, in order: D gene, clone size, J gene, V gene, CDR3 length, CDR3 DNA, CDR3 protein. A D gene is named only where the DNA matches it firmly. A clone size is listed for some rows: how often the clone was seen (once, few, many), or a class if it is expanded.

d_gene: NA; abundance: NA; j_gene: TRBJ2-5; v_gene: TRBV5-1; len: 16; CDR3nt: TGCGCCAGCAGCCCATCCCCCCCCCGGGTAGTCGAGACCCAGTACTTC; CDR3aa: CASSPSPPRVVETQYF
d_gene: TRBD2; abundance: NA; j_gene: TRBJ2-5; v_gene: TRBV5-1; len: 17; CDR3nt: TGCGCCAGCAGCGCGCACCTGGTCGCGGGGGGTGAAGAGACCCAGTACTTC; CDR3aa: CASSAHLVAGGEETQYF
d_gene: TRBD1; abundance: NA; j_gene: TRBJ1-4; v_gene: TRBV18; len: 15; CDR3nt: TGTGCCAGCTCACCTGACAGGGCCCGCAATGAAAAACTGTTTTTT; CDR3aa: CASSPDRARNEKLFF
d_gene: TRBD2; abundance: NA; j_gene: TRBJ2-7; v_gene: TRBV7-6; len: 16; CDR3nt: TGTGCCAGCAGCTTAAGTTCTAGCGGGGGGGCGGGCGAGCAGTACTTC; CDR3aa: CASSLSSSGGAGEQYF
d_gene: NA; abundance: NA; j_gene: TRBJ1-1; v_gene: TRBV4-2; len: 14; CDR3nt: TGTGCCAGCAGCCAAGGCAGGGTAGACACTGAAGCTTTCTTT; CDR3aa: CASSQGRVDTEAFF
d_gene: TRBD2; abundance: NA; j_gene: TRBJ2-3; v_gene: TRBV25-1; len: 17; CDR3nt: TGTGCCAGCAGTGAATATAGGACTAGCGGGAGTGCCGATACACAGTATTTT; CDR3aa: CASSEYRTSGSADTQYF
d_gene: NA; abundance: few; j_gene: TRBJ1-2; v_gene: TRBV6-4; len: 15; CDR3nt: TGTGCCAGCAGTTCAAACGGCGGGGGAGGCATGGGCTACACCTTC; CDR3aa: CASSSNGGGGMGYTF
d_gene: TRBD2; abundance: once; j_gene: TRBJ2-1; v_gene: TRBV7-3; len: 17; CDR3nt: TGTGCCAGCAGCTTAGTCCTTAGCGGGGGCGCCAAGGGGGAGCAGTTCTTC; CDR3aa: CASSLVLSGGAKGEQFF
d_gene: NA; abundance: NA; j_gene: TRBJ2-1; v_gene: TRBV5-1; len: 14; CDR3nt: TGCGCCAGCAGGATTCGGGTTCTAGACAATGAGCAGTTCTTC; CDR3aa: CASRIRVLDNEQFF
d_gene: NA; abundance: NA; j_gene: TRBJ2-1; v_gene: TRBV14; len: 12; CDR3nt: TGTGCCAGCAGCCAAGCTAACAATGAGCAGTTCTTC; CDR3aa: CASSQANNEQFF
d_gene: NA; abundance: NA; j_gene: TRBJ1-1; v_gene: TRBV4-3; len: 16; CDR3nt: TGCGCCAGCAGCCAAGGGGGGCAGGGAAGGAAATCTGAAGCTTTCTTT; CDR3aa: CASSQGGQGRKSEAFF
d_gene: NA; abundance: NA; j_gene: TRBJ1-2; v_gene: TRBV7-2; len: 15; CDR3nt: TGTGCCAGCAGCTTGGCCGAAGGGGCTGGCTATGGCTACACCTTC; CDR3aa: CASSLAEGAGYGYTF
d_gene: NA; abundance: NA; j_gene: TRBJ2-7; v_gene: TRBV2; len: 13; CDR3nt: TGTGCCAGCAGTGAGCAGAACTCCTACGAGCAGTACTTC; CDR3aa: CASSEQNSYEQYF
d_gene: TRBD1; abundance: once; j_gene: TRBJ2-7; v_gene: TRBV11-3; len: 14; CDR3nt: TGTGCCAGCAGCGTCGGGACAGTTACCTACGAGCAGTACTTC; CDR3aa: CASSVGTVTYEQYF
d_gene: TRBD1; abundance: NA; j_gene: TRBJ2-3; v_gene: TRBV25-1; len: 15; CDR3nt: TGTGCCAGCAGTGAGTCGACAGGGGGCGTGGATACGCAGTATTTT; CDR3aa: CASSESTGGVDTQYF
d_gene: TRBD1; abundance: NA; j_gene: TRBJ2-5; v_gene: TRBV19; len: 16; CDR3nt: TGTGCCAGTAGCAGACAGGGGATAGAGCAGGGGGAGACCCAGTACTTC; CDR3aa: CASSRQGIEQGETQYF
d_gene: NA; abundance: few; j_gene: TRBJ2-7; v_gene: TRBV6-1; len: 14; CDR3nt: TGTGCCAGCAGTGCTGAGGACATATCCTACGAGCAGTACTTC; CDR3aa: CASSAEDISYEQYF
d_gene: TRBD2; abundance: NA; j_gene: TRBJ2-3; v_gene: TRBV2; len: 15; CDR3nt: TGTGCCAGCTCCCCCGGGGCGGGAGGCACAGATACGCAGTATTTT; CDR3aa: CASSPGAGGTDTQYF
d_gene: NA; abundance: NA; j_gene: TRBJ2-7; v_gene: TRBV11-3; len: 13; CDR3nt: TGTGCCAGCAGCGCGACAAATTCCTACGAGCAGTACTTC; CDR3aa: CASSATNSYEQYF
d_gene: NA; abundance: few; j_gene: TRBJ2-5; v_gene: TRBV19; len: 12; CDR3nt: TGTGCCAGTAGTATAGGAGGAGAGACCCAGTACTTC; CDR3aa: CASSIGGETQYF
d_gene: NA; abundance: few; j_gene: TRBJ2-3; v_gene: TRBV13; len: 16; CDR3nt: TGTGCCAGCAGCCCACTGGCGGCGCTCCGGACAGATACGCAGTATTTT; CDR3aa: CASSPLAALRTDTQYF
d_gene: TRBD1; abundance: NA; j_gene: TRBJ2-1; v_gene: TRBV9; len: 18; CDR3nt: TGTGCCAGCAGCGTGAACAGGGGGCTAGCCAGTTCCTACAATGAGCAGTTCTTC; CDR3aa: CASSVNRGLASSYNEQFF
d_gene: TRBD1; abundance: NA; j_gene: TRBJ2-5; v_gene: TRBV5-1; len: 17; CDR3nt: TGCGCCAGCAGCTTGGGGACAGGGGGCGGGTACCAAGAGACCCAGTACTTC; CDR3aa: CASSLGTGGGYQETQYF
d_gene: TRBD1; abundance: NA; j_gene: TRBJ2-1; v_gene: TRBV7-8; len: 14; CDR3nt: TGTGCCAGCAGCCCGTGGACAGGAAACAATGAGCAGTTCTTC; CDR3aa: CASSPWTGNNEQFF
d_gene: NA; abundance: NA; j_gene: TRBJ2-7; v_gene: TRBV4-1; len: 13; CDR3nt: TGCGCCAGCAGCCAGGACAGCGTTTACGAGCAGTACTTC; CDR3aa: CASSQDSVYEQYF
d_gene: NA; abundance: few; j_gene: TRBJ2-7; v_gene: TRBV7-2; len: 14; CDR3nt: TGTGCCAGCAGCCCCCAGGGGATTCCCGGCGAGCAGTACTTC; CDR3aa: CASSPQGIPGEQYF
d_gene: NA; abundance: NA; j_gene: TRBJ1-2; v_gene: TRBV15; len: 13; CDR3nt: TGTGCCACCGGGAGGGCTTTTAACTATGGCTACACCTTC; CDR3aa: CATGRAFNYGYTF
d_gene: TRBD1; abundance: few; j_gene: TRBJ2-3; v_gene: TRBV2; len: 14; CDR3nt: TGTGCCAGCGGCCGGGACAGGGGACCCGTAGAGCAGTATTTT; CDR3aa: CASGRDRGPVEQYF
d_gene: TRBD2; abundance: NA; j_gene: TRBJ2-3; v_gene: TRBV4-3; len: 17; CDR3nt: TGCGCCAGCAGCCAAGATCCCGGTCTAGCGGGGCCAGATACGCAGTATTTT; CDR3aa: CASSQDPGLAGPDTQYF
d_gene: NA; abundance: NA; j_gene: TRBJ2-1; v_gene: TRBV7-2; len: 15; CDR3nt: TGTGCCAGCAGCAATTATGGGACTCAATACAATGAGCAGTTCTTC; CDR3aa: CASSNYGTQYNEQFF
d_gene: NA; abundance: NA; j_gene: TRBJ2-3; v_gene: TRBV5-8; len: 15; CDR3nt: TGTGCCAGTGGAGGCGGACAGAAGAGCACAGATACGCAGTATTTT; CDR3aa: CASGGGQKSTDTQYF
d_gene: TRBD2; abundance: NA; j_gene: TRBJ2-3; v_gene: TRBV6-1; len: 15; CDR3nt: TGTGCCAGCAGTGTAACTAGCGGAAGCACAGATACGCAGTATTTT; CDR3aa: CASSVTSGSTDTQYF
d_gene: TRBD1; abundance: NA; j_gene: TRBJ1-1; v_gene: TRBV5-1; len: 15; CDR3nt: TGCGCCAGCAGCTTGGGGGTATCCGGGACAGGGGAAGCTTTCTTT; CDR3aa: CASSLGVSGTGEAFF
d_gene: TRBD2; abundance: NA; j_gene: TRBJ2-3; v_gene: TRBV5-1; len: 19; CDR3nt: TGCGCCAGCAGCTTGGAAGGACTAGCGGGGGGGTGGAGCACAGATACGCAGTATTTT; CDR3aa: CASSLEGLAGGWSTDTQYF
d_gene: NA; abundance: NA; j_gene: TRBJ1-1; v_gene: TRBV6-1; len: 13; CDR3nt: TGTGCCAGCAGGGACCGGGAATACACTGAAGCTTTCTTT; CDR3aa: CASRDREYTEAFF
d_gene: TRBD1; abundance: NA; j_gene: TRBJ2-7; v_gene: TRBV19; len: 18; CDR3nt: TGTGCCAGTAGTATAGGGGGACAGGGCCATACCCTCTCCCACGAGCAGTACTTC; CDR3aa: CASSIGGQGHTLSHEQYF
d_gene: TRBD1; abundance: NA; j_gene: TRBJ2-3; v_gene: TRBV18; len: 15; CDR3nt: TGTGCCAGCTCACCTCGGGACAGGTCCACAGATACGCAGTATTTT; CDR3aa: CASSPRDRSTDTQYF
d_gene: NA; abundance: once; j_gene: TRBJ2-2; v_gene: TRBV7-9; len: 15; CDR3nt: TGTGCCAGCAGCTTAGAGCAGGGAAGGACCGGGGAGCTGTTTTTT; CDR3aa: CASSLEQGRTGELFF
d_gene: TRBD2; abundance: few; j_gene: TRBJ2-5; v_gene: TRBV19; len: 14; CDR3nt: TGTGCCAGTAGTGAGACTAGCGGGAGAGAGACCCAGTACTTC; CDR3aa: CASSETSGRETQYF
d_gene: TRBD2; abundance: few; j_gene: TRBJ2-3; v_gene: TRBV18; len: 14; CDR3nt: TGTGCCAGCTCATGGCGGGGGGTTGAAGATACGCAGTATTTT; CDR3aa: CASSWRGVEDTQYF
d_gene: NA; abundance: NA; j_gene: TRBJ2-5; v_gene: TRBV5-1; len: 14; CDR3nt: TGCGCCAGCAGCTCGATACAGGGGGGGGAGACCCAGTACTTC; CDR3aa: CASSSIQGGETQYF
d_gene: NA; abundance: NA; j_gene: TRBJ1-5; v_gene: TRBV2; len: 17; CDR3nt: TGTGCCAGCGGGTTAACGGTACAGAACCTTGGCAATCAGCCCCAGCATTTT; CDR3aa: CASGLTVQNLGNQPQHF
d_gene: NA; abundance: few; j_gene: TRBJ2-2; v_gene: TRBV7-3; len: 16; CDR3nt: TGTGCCAGCAGCTTAGGCCCCAATCTGAGGACCGGGGAGCTGTTTTTT; CDR3aa: CASSLGPNLRTGELFF
d_gene: TRBD1; abundance: few; j_gene: TRBJ1-2; v_gene: TRBV10-3; len: 14; CDR3nt: TGTGCCATCAGTACAGGGGAGACTATTGCGGGCTACACCTTC; CDR3aa: CAISTGETIAGYTF
d_gene: NA; abundance: NA; j_gene: TRBJ2-7; v_gene: TRBV5-1; len: 13; CDR3nt: TGCGCCAGCAGTTTTGCAGGGTCCCACGAGCAGTACTTC; CDR3aa: CASSFAGSHEQYF
d_gene: TRBD1; abundance: few; j_gene: TRBJ2-2; v_gene: TRBV6-1; len: 15; CDR3nt: TGTGCCAGCAGTCCGGGACAGGGGGACACCGGGGAGCTGTTTTTT; CDR3aa: CASSPGQGDTGELFF
d_gene: TRBD1; abundance: NA; j_gene: TRBJ1-2; v_gene: TRBV19; len: 15; CDR3nt: TGTGCCAGTAGTATAGCGACAGGGGCATTCTATGGCTACACCTTC; CDR3aa: CASSIATGAFYGYTF